This TCR beta chain was sequenced in a study of Ad26.COV2.S vaccination and SARS-CoV-2 variants. Treatment: roughly 18 received Ad26.COV2.S at low or high dose, single or two shots; roughly five received placebo; per-sample allocation not given. Sampling took place 63 days after the first vaccine or placebo injection. Measured with immunoSEQ multiplex PCR; TCRdb has only the in-frame clones, and not every one. The sample records over 450,000 clones, 80% to 90% being singletons. The CDR3 runs 14 residues. V was clipped by 1 base and J by 6 bases, with 14 bases between them. Germline V CDR1 and CDR2: SGHRS, YFSETQ.

The sequence was collected from a person between 18 and 65 years old who received the Ad26.COV2.S COVID-19 vaccine or a placebo. The chain carries TRBV5-1 and TRBJ2-7; D gene ambiguous. This material consisted of peripheral blood, taken in a trial of Ad26.COV2.S vaccine versus placebo. The CDR3, as DNA: TGCGCCAGCAGCTTGACCTCCGGGTTTAGCGAGCAGTACTTC. The encoded protein is CASSLTSGFSEQYF.